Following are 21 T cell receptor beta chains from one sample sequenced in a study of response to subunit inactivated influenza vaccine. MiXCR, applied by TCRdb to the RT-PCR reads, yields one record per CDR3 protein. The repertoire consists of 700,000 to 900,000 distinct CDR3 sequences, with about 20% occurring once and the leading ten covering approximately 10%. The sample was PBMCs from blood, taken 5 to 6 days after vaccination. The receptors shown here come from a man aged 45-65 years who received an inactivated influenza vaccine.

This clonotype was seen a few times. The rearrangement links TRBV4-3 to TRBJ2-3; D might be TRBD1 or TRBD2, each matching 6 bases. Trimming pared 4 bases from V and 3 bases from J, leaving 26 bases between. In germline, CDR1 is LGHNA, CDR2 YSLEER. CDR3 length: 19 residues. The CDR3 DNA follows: TGCGCCAGCAGCCGATGGTTAAGGGGGGAGGCTAGCGAAACAGATACGCAGTATTTT. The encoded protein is CASSRWLRGEASETDTQYF.

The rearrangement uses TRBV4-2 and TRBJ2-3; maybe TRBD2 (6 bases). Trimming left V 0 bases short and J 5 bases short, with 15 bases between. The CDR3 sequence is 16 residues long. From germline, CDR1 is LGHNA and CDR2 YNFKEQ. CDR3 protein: CASSQDSASVGDTQYF. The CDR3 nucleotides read TGTGCCAGCAGCCAAGATTCGGCTAGCGTCGGAGATACGCAGTATTTT.

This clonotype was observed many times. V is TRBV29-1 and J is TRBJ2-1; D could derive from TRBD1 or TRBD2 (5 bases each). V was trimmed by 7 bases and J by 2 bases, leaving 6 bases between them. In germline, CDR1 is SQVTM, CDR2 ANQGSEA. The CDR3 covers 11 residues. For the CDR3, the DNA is TGCAGCGGGGGGACCTACAATGAGCAGTTCTTC. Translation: CSGGTYNEQFF.

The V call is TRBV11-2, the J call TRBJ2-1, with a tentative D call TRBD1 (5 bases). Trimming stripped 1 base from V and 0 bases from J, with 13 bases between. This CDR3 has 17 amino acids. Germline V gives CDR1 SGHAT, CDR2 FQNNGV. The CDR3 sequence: CASSLVLGVSSYNEQFF. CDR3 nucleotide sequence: TGTGCCAGCAGCTTAGTTCTAGGGGTGAGCTCCTACAATGAGCAGTTCTTC.

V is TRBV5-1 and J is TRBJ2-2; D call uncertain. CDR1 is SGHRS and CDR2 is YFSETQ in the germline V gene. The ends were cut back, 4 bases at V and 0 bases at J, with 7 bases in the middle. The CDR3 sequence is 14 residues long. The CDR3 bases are TGCGCCAGCAGCGTTGGATCGAACACCGGGGAGCTGTTTTTT. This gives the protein CASSVGSNTGELFF.

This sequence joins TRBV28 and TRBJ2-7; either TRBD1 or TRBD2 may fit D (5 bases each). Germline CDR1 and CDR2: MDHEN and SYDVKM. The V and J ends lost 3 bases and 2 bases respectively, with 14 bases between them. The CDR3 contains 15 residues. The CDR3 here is CASSLSQLGAYEQYF. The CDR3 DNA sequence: TGTGCCAGCAGTTTGTCCCAGTTGGGGGCCTACGAGCAGTACTTC.

The CDR3 spells CASSLYLSGETQYF. The CDR3 DNA reads TGTGCCAGCAGCTTATATCTCTCCGGAGAGACCCAGTACTTC. The rearrangement joins TRBV7-2 to TRBJ2-5; D is uncertain. This CDR3 contains 14 residues. Germline CDR1 is SGHTA and CDR2 is FQGNSA. The V and J ends lost 2 bases and 4 bases respectively, with 11 bases between them.

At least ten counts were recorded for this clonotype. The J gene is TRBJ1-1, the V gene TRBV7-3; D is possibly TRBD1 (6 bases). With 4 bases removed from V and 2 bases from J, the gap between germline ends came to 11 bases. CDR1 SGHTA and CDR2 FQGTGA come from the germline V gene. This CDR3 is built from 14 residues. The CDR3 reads CASSSTGTNTEAFF. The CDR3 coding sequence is TGTGCCAGCAGCTCGACAGGCACCAACACTGAAGCTTTCTTT.

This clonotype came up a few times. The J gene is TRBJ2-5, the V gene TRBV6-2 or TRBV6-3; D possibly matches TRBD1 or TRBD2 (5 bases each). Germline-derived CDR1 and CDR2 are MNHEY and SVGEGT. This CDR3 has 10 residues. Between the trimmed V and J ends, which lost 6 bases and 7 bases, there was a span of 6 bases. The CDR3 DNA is TGTGCCAGCAGAGGGACGACCCAGTACTTC. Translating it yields CASRGTTQYF.

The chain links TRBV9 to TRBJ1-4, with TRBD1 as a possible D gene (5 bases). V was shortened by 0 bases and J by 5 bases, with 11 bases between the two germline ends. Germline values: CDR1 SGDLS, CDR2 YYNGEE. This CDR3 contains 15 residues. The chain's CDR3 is CASSVAGTVNEKLFF. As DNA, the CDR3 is TGTGCCAGCAGCGTAGCTGGGACGGTAAATGAAAAACTGTTTTTT.

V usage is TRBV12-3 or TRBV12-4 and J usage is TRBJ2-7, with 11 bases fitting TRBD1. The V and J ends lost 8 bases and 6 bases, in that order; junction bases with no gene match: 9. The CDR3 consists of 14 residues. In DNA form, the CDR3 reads TGTGCCAGCGGATTCGGCGGGACAGGGGGCGAGCAGTACTTC. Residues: CASGFGGTGGEQYF.

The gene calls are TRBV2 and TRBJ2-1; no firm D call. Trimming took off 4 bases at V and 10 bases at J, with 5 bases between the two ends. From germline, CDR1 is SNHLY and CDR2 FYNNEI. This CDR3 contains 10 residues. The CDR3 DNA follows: TGTGCCAGCAGTGTCGGGGAGCAGTTCTTC. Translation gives CASSVGEQFF.

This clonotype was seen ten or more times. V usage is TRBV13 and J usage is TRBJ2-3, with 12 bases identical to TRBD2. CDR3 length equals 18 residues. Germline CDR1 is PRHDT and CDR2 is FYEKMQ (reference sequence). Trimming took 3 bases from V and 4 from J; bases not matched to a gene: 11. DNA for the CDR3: TGTGCCAGCAGCTTGGCCAAATATGGACTAGCGGGGTCAGATACGCAGTATTTT. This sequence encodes CASSLAKYGLAGSDTQYF.

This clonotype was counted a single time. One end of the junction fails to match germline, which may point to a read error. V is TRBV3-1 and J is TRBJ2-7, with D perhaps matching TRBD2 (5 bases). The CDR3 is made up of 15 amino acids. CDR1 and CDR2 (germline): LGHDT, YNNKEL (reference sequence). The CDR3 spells CACSQEASFTYEQYF. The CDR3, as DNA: TGTGCCTGCAGCCAGGAGGCGTCTTTTACATACGAGCAGTACTTC.

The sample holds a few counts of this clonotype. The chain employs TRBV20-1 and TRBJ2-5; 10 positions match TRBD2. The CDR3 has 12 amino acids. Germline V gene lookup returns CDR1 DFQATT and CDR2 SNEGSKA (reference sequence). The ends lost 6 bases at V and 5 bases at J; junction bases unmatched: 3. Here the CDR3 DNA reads TGCAGTGCCCTAGCGGGAGTGGAGACCCAGTACTTC. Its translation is CSALAGVETQYF.

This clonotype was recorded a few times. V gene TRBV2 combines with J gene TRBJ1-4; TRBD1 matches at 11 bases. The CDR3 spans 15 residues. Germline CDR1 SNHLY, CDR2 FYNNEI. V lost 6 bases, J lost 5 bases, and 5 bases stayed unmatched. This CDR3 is CASRSRTGGNEKLFF. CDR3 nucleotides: TGTGCCAGCAGGTCACGGACAGGGGGCAATGAAAAACTGTTTTTT.

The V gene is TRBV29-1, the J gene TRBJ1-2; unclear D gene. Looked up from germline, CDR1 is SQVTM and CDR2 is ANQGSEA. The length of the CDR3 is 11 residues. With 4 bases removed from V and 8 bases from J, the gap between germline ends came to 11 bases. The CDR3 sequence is CSVARVGGYTF. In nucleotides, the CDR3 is TGCAGCGTTGCCCGGGTAGGCGGCTACACCTTC.

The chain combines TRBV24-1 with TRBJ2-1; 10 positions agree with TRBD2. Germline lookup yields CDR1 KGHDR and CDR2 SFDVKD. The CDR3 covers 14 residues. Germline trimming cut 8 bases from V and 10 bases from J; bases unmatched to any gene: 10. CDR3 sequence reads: CATNGASGSGEQFF. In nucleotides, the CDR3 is TGTGCCACCAATGGAGCTAGCGGGAGCGGAGAGCAGTTCTTC.

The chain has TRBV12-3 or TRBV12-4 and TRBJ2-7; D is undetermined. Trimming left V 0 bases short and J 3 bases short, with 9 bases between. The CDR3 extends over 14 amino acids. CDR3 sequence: CASSLALRRYEQYF. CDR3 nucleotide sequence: TGTGCCAGCAGTTTAGCGCTACGCCGCTACGAGCAGTACTTC.

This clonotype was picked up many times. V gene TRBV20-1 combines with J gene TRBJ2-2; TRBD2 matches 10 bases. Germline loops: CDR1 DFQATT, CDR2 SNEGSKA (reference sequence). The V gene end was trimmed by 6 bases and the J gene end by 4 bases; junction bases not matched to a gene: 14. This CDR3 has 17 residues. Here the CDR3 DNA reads TGCAGTGCCTATGGGACTAGCGACTATCACCTCACCGGGGAGCTGTTTTTT. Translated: CSAYGTSDYHLTGELFF.

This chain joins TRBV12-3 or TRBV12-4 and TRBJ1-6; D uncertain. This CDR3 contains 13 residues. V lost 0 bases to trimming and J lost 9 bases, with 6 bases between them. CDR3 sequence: CASSLALGSPLHF. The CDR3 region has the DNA TGTGCCAGCAGTTTAGCGCTCGGTTCACCCCTCCACTTT.